Listed below are T cell receptor beta chains from one sample, sequenced in a study of siplizumab effects on memory and regulatory T cells. Measured with immunoSEQ multiplex PCR; TCRdb has only the in-frame clones, and not every one. The sample consists of approximately 90,000 clones, 94% of them appearing once. Specimen: non-Treg CD4+ T cells sorted from blood. These receptor sequences come from a human donor in good health. Both conserved end residues are part of each CDR3. The order of the fields is V gene, CDR3 length, D gene, clone size, J gene, CDR3 protein, CDR3 DNA. The D gene is left open where the match is weak. Part of the rows lack a size; the others show once, few, many or a class for expanded clones.

TRBV7-9	17	NA	NA	TRBJ1-1	CASSRGDRPGQNTEAFF	TGTGCCAGCAGCCGTGGGGACCGGCCAGGACAGAACACTGAAGCTTTCTTT
TRBV4-2	14	TRBD1	once	TRBJ2-7	CASSHRGQGAEQYF	TGTGCCAGCAGCCACCGGGGACAGGGGGCCGAGCAGTACTTC
TRBV25-1	16	TRBD2	NA	TRBJ2-2	CASTPYGGGFTGELFF	TGTGCCAGCACCCCTTATGGGGGGGGGTTCACCGGGGAGCTGTTTTTT
TRBV5-3	14	TRBD1	NA	TRBJ2-7	CARLGDRELYEQYF	TGTGCCAGACTAGGCGACAGGGAACTCTACGAGCAGTACTTC
TRBV30	17	NA	NA	TRBJ2-3	CAWSVRLSRAATDTQYF	TGTGCCTGGAGTGTACGTCTGTCTAGGGCAGCGACAGATACGCAGTATTTT
TRBV30	15	TRBD1	NA	TRBJ2-5	CAWSAGQGVQETQYF	TGTGCCTGGAGTGCCGGACAGGGGGTTCAAGAGACCCAGTACTTC
TRBV28	12	TRBD1	NA	TRBJ1-2	CASSFRGYGYTF	TGTGCCAGCAGTTTCAGGGGGTATGGCTACACCTTC
TRBV7-8	14	NA	NA	TRBJ1-1	CASSLAGGNTEAFF	TGTGCCAGCAGCTTAGCAGGGGGAAACACTGAAGCTTTCTTT
TRBV19	16	NA	NA	TRBJ1-1	CASTFSDRLGNTEAFF	TGTGCCAGTACTTTTAGTGACAGGCTCGGAAACACTGAAGCTTTCTTT
TRBV6-5	15	NA	NA	TRBJ1-3	CASSQTGYAGNTIYF	TGTGCCAGCAGTCAAACAGGGTACGCTGGAAACACCATATATTTT
TRBV9	16	TRBD1	NA	TRBJ1-2	CASSGGRTGGPYGYTF	TGTGCCAGCAGCGGGGGACGGACAGGGGGTCCCTATGGCTACACCTTC
TRBV10-2	16	TRBD2	NA	TRBJ2-3	CASRASGGAFSDTQYF	TGCGCCAGCAGGGCCAGCGGGGGGGCTTTCTCAGATACGCAGTATTTT
TRBV6-5	15	TRBD1	NA	TRBJ1-2	CASRSGTGYSSGYTF	TGTGCCAGCAGATCCGGGACAGGGTATTCGAGTGGCTACACCTTC
TRBV5-4	16	NA	NA	TRBJ2-4	CASSISPTGGMDIQYF	TGTGCCAGCAGCATTAGCCCGACAGGCGGAATGGACATTCAGTACTTC
TRBV5-6	15	NA	once	TRBJ2-7	CASSPRQATLRGQYF	TGTGCCAGCAGCCCGCGACAGGCGACACTACGAGGGCAGTACTTC
TRBV6-6	13	NA	NA	TRBJ2-7	CASSYGPIYEQYF	TGTGCCAGCAGTTACGGGCCGATCTACGAGCAGTACTTC
TRBV27	14	NA	NA	TRBJ2-5	CASSFSGEQETQYF	TGTGCCAGCAGTTTTTCGGGAGAGCAAGAGACCCAGTACTTC
TRBV5-4	17	NA	NA	TRBJ2-6	CASSLAVFGSGANVLTF	TGTGCCAGCAGCTTGGCGGTTTTTGGCTCTGGGGCCAACGTCCTGACTTTC
TRBV7-6	13	NA	NA	TRBJ2-1	CASSPPGSEKQFF	TGTGCCAGCAGCCCGCCCGGGAGCGAAAAGCAGTTCTTC
TRBV9	13	NA	NA	TRBJ1-3	CASSPARGNTIYF	TGTGCCAGCAGCCCGGCCCGAGGAAACACCATATATTTT
TRBV27	14	TRBD1	NA	TRBJ2-3	CASSLGQSVDTQYF	TGTGCCAGCAGTTTGGGACAGTCAGTAGATACGCAGTATTTT
TRBV13	16	NA	NA	TRBJ2-4	CASSDTNRFAKNIQYF	TGTGCCAGCAGCGACACGAATAGGTTCGCCAAAAACATTCAGTACTTC
TRBV18	14	NA	NA	TRBJ1-2	CASSPGDTFYGYTF	TGTGCCAGCTCACCAGGAGATACCTTCTATGGCTACACCTTC
TRBV5-3	16	TRBD1	NA	TRBJ1-5	CARSPETGTWNQPQHF	TGTGCCAGAAGCCCTGAGACAGGGACGTGGAATCAGCCCCAGCATTTT
TRBV9	15	NA	NA	TRBJ2-2	CASSPGQSNTGELFF	TGTGCCAGCAGCCCGGGACAATCGAACACCGGGGAGCTGTTTTTT
TRBV4-1	13	TRBD1	NA	TRBJ1-1	CASTPTGRHEAFF	TGCGCCAGCACCCCGACAGGGCGGCATGAAGCTTTCTTT
TRBV2	16	NA	few	TRBJ1-3	CASSEGTANSGNTIYF	TGTGCCAGCAGTGAAGGGACAGCGAACTCTGGAAACACCATATATTTT
TRBV21-1	18	NA	NA	TRBJ2-3	CASSKRTSGYPSTDTQYF	TGTGCCAGCAGCAAACGAACTAGCGGGTACCCTAGCACAGATACGCAGTATTTT
TRBV4-2	17	TRBD1	NA	TRBJ2-7	CASSRTTGTGRTYEQYF	TGTGCCAGCAGCCGAACTACCGGGACAGGGCGTACCTACGAGCAGTACTTC
TRBV4-1	14	NA	once	TRBJ1-2	CASSQEPGGYGYTF	TGCGCCAGCAGCCAAGAGCCAGGAGGCTATGGCTACACCTTC
TRBV6-5	15	NA	NA	TRBJ2-5	CASSYLGGPGETQYF	TGTGCCAGCAGTTACCTCGGGGGGCCGGGGGAGACCCAGTACTTC
TRBV12-2	15	NA	NA	TRBJ1-2	CASRGTPMDDYGYTF	TGTGCAAGTCGCGGTACCCCAATGGATGACTATGGCTACACCTTC
TRBV15	14	NA	NA	TRBJ2-3	CATSRDMAADTQYF	TGTGCCACCAGCAGAGATATGGCTGCAGATACGCAGTATTTT
TRBV30	14	NA	NA	TRBJ2-3	CAWSREPNPDTQYF	TGTGCCTGGAGCCGGGAGCCTAACCCAGATACGCAGTATTTT
TRBV5-6	15	TRBD1	NA	TRBJ2-2	CASSLTGDGAGELFF	TGTGCCAGCAGCTTGACAGGGGACGGGGCCGGGGAGCTGTTTTTT
TRBV4-1	15	NA	NA	TRBJ1-4	CASSRRRGDNEKLFF	TGCGCCAGCAGCCGCCGGAGGGGGGATAATGAAAAACTGTTTTTT
TRBV30	14	TRBD1	NA	TRBJ2-1	CAWSAIHRGGEQFF	TGTGCCTGGAGTGCGATACACAGGGGCGGTGAGCAGTTCTTC
TRBV15	15	TRBD2	NA	TRBJ2-5	CATSRDRLARETQYF	TGTGCCACCAGCAGAGACAGACTAGCGCGTGAGACCCAGTACTTC
TRBV5-8	16	TRBD1	NA	TRBJ2-3	CASSFRWTGSTDTQYF	TGTGCCAGCAGCTTCCGATGGACAGGGAGCACAGATACGCAGTATTTT
TRBV7-2	14	NA	NA	TRBJ1-2	CASSPAGGNYGYTF	TGTGCCAGCAGCCCCGCGGGGGGGAACTATGGCTACACCTTC
TRBV5-1	13	NA	NA	TRBJ1-2	CASSSGENYGYTF	TGCGCCAGCAGTTCCGGGGAAAACTATGGCTACACCTTC
TRBV9	18	TRBD2	NA	TRBJ2-1	CASSVERGTKLNYNEQFF	TGTGCCAGCAGCGTAGAGCGGGGAACAAAGCTAAACTACAATGAGCAGTTCTTC